The clone carrying this T cell receptor beta chain was observed many times. Antigen: not known. V lost 6 bases, J lost 7 bases, and 22 bases lay in between. The CDR3 has 15 residues. Germline V gene sequence: CDR1 MNHNS, CDR2 SASEGT. Inclusion characteristics of ophthalmopathy patients comprised a Clinical Activity Score of at least 3, a NOSPECS grade of at least 4, and duration under 3 months. Diagnoses rested on clinical symptoms, serum thyroxine and TRAb, thyroid ultrasound and orbital computed tomography. This entry belongs to a study of T cells in Graves' hyperthyroidism and ophthalmopathy. Overall study context: Before any treatment, at initial diagnosis, peripheral blood was collected.

There were TCR beta CDR3 regions amplified from RNA transcripts. HTBI primers were the set used in a first-round RT-PCR of the TCR CDR3. TCRdb redid the calling of the multiplex PCR reads with MiXCR, one entry per CDR3 protein. The sample shows approximately 600,000 distinct CDR3 sequences, approximately 15% of them seen only once. Broader study findings: The model forecast ophthalmopathy, anticipating it by a median around 6.4 months before onset.

The receptor was isolated from a middle-aged woman with Graves' ophthalmopathy. The gene calls are TRBV6-1 and TRBJ2-7; D is perhaps TRBD2 (5 bases). Specimen: blood. The CDR3 DNA follows: TGTGCCAGCAGCCCGACTCCCGGGAACATCTGGGAGCAGTACTTC. Translating gives CASSPTPGNIWEQYF.